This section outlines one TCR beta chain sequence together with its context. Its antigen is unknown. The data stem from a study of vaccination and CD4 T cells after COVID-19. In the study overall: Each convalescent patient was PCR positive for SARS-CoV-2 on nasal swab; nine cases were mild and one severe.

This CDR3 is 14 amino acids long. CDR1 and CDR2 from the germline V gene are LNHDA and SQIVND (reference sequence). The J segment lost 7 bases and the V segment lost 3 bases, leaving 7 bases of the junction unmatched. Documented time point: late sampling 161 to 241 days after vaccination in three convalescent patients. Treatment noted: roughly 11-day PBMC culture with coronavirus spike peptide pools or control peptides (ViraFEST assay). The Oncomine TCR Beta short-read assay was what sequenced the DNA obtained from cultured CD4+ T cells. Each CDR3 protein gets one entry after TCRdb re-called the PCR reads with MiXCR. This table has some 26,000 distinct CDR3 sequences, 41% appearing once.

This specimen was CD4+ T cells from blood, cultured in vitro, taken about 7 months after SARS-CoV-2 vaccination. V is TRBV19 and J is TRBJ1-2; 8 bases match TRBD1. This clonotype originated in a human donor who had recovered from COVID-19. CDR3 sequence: CASSISDRAGGYTF. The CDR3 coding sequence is TGTGCCAGTAGTATTTCGGACAGGGCCGGTGGCTACACCTTC.